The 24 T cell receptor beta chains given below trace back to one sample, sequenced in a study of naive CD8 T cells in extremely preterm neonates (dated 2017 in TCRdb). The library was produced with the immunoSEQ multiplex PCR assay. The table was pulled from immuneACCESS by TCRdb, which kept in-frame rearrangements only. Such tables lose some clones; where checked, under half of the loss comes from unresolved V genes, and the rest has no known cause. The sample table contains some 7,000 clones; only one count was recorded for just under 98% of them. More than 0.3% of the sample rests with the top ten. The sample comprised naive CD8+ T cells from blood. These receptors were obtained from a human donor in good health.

This CDR3 is CASSSTAEAFF. CDR3 DNA: TGTGCCAGCAGCTCGACAGCTGAAGCTTTCTTT. V and J are TRBV5-6 and TRBJ1-1; TRBD1 is a possible D gene (5 bases). Trimming pared 3 bases from V and 6 bases from J, leaving 6 bases between. CDR1 is SGHDT and CDR2 is YYEEEE in the germline V gene. The CDR3 is 11 amino acids.

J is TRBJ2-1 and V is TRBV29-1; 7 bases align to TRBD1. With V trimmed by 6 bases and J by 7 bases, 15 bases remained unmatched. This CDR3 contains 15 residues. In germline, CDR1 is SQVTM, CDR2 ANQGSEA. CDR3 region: CSVLPTGREGNEQFF. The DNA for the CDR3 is TGCAGCGTCCTTCCGACAGGGCGAGAGGGGAATGAGCAGTTCTTC.

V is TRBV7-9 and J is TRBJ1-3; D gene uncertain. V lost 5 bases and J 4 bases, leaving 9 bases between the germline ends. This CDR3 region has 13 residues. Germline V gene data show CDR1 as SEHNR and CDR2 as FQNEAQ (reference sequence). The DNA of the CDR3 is TGTGCCAGCAGCCCCGAGGTGGGAAACACCATATATTTT. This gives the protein CASSPEVGNTIYF.

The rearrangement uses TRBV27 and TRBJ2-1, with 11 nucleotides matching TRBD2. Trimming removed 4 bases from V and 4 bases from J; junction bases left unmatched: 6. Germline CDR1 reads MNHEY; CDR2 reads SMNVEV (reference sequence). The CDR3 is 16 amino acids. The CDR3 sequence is CASSSISGRAYNEQFF. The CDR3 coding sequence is TGTGCCAGCAGTTCCATTAGCGGGAGGGCATACAATGAGCAGTTCTTC.

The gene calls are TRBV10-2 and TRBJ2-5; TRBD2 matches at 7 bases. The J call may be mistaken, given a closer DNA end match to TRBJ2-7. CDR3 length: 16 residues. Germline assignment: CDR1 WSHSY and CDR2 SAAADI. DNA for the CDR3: TGCGCCAGCAGTGAGTCGGGACTACCGTCCCCCTACGAGCAGTACTTC. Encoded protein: CASSESGLPSPYEQYF.

CDR3 in DNA: TGCGCCAGCAGCGCCGCCGGGACAGGGGACTATGAGCAGTTCTTC. Its protein is CASSAAGTGDYEQFF. The V call is TRBV4-1, the J call TRBJ2-1, with TRBD1 identical over 10 bases. CDR3 length: 15 amino acids. Germline-derived CDR1 and CDR2 are MGHRA and YSYEKL. V gave up 5 bases and J gave up 8 bases; unmatched junction bases: 9.

The CDR3 sequence is CASSPSGASYEQYF. The CDR3 DNA is TGTGCCAGCAGTCCTAGTGGCGCAAGCTACGAGCAGTACTTC. V usage is TRBV6-5 and J usage is TRBJ2-7; D remains ambiguous. The CDR3 length is 14 residues. Trimming pared 5 bases from V and 3 bases from J, leaving 14 bases between. The germline V gene encodes CDR1 MNHEY and CDR2 SVGAGI.

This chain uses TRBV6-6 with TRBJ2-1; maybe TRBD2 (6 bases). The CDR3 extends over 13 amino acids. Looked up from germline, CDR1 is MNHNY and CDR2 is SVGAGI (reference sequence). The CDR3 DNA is TGTGCGATAAACCGGGAGTCTTACAATGAGCAGTTCTTC. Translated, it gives CAINRESYNEQFF.

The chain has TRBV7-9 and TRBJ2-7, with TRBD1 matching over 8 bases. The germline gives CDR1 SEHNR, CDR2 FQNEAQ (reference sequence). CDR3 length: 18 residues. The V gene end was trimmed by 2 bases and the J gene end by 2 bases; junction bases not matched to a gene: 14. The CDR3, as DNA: TGTGCCAGCAGCTTAAGAAGGACAGGGATCTCCTCCGCCTACGAGCAGTACTTC. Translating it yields CASSLRRTGISSAYEQYF.

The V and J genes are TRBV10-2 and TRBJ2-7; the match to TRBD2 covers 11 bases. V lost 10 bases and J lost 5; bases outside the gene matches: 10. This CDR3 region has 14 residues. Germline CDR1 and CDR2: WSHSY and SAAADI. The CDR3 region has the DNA TGCGCCACCTTTGTAGCGGGAGGGCCGGACGAGCAGTACTTC. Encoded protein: CATFVAGGPDEQYF.

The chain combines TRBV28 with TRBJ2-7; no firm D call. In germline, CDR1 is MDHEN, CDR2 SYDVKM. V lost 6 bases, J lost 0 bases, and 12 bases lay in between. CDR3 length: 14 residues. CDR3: CASSLRPSSYEQYF. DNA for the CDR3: TGTGCCAGCAGCTTACGCCCGAGCTCCTACGAGCAGTACTTC.

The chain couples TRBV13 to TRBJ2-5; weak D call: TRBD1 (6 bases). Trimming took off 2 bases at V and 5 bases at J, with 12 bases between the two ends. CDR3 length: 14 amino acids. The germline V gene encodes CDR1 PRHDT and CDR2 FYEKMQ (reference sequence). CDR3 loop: CASSLKGHQETQYF. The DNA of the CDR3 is TGTGCCAGCAGCTTAAAGGGACATCAGGAGACCCAGTACTTC.

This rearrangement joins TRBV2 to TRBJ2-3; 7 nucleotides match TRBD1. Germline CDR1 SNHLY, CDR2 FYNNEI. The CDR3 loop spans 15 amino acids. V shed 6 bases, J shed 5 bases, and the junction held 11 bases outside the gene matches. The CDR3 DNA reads TGTGCCAGCAGCGCAGAGGGAAGGGGGCAAGATACGCAGTATTTT. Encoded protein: CASSAEGRGQDTQYF.

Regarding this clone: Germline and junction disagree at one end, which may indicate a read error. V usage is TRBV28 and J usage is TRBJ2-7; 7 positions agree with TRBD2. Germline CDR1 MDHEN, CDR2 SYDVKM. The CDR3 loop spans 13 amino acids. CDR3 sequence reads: CTSSFGGGYEQYF. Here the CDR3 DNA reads TGTACCAGCAGTTTTGGGGGGGGCTACGAGCAGTACTTC.

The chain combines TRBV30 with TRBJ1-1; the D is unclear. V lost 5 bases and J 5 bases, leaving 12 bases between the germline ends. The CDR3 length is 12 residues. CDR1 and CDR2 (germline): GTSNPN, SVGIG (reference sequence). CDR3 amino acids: CAWSPARTEAFF. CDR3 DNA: TGTGCCTGGTCGCCCGCTCGGACTGAAGCTTTCTTT.

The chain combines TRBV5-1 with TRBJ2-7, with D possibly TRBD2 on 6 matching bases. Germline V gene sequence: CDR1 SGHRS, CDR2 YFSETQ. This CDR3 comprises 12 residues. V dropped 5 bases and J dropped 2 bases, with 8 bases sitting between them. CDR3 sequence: CASRGGTYEQYF. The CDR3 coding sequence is TGCGCCAGCAGGGGAGGTACCTACGAGCAGTACTTC.

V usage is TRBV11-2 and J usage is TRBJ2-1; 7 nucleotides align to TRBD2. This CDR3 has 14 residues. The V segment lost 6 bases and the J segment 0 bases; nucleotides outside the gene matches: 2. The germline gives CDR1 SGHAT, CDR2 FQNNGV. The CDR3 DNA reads TGTGCCAGCAGTCCGGGGGGCTCCTACAATGAGCAGTTCTTC. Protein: CASSPGGSYNEQFF. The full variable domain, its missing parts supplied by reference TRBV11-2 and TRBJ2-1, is EAGVAQSPRYKIIEKRQSVAFWCNPISGHATLYWYQQILGQGPKLLIQFQNNGVVDDSQLPKDRFSAERLKGVDSTLKIQPAKLEDSAVYLCASSPGGSYNEQFFGPGTRLTVL.

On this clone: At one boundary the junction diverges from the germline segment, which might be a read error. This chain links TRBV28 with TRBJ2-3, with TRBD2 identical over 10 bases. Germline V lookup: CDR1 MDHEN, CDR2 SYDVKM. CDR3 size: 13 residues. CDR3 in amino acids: CAGAGGRADTQYF. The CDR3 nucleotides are TGCGCAGGAGCGGGAGGGAGGGCAGATACGCAGTATTTT.

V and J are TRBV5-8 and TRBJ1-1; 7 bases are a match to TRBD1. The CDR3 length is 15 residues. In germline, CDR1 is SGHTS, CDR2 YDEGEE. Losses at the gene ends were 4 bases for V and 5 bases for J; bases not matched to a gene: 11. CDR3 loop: CASSLQTGYRTEAFF. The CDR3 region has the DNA TGTGCCAGCAGCCTCCAGACAGGGTACAGGACTGAAGCTTTCTTT.

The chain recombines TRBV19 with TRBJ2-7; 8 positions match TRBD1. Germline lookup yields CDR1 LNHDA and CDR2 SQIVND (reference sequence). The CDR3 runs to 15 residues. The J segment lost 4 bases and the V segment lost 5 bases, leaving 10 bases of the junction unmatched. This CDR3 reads CASSFVTGGRYEQYF. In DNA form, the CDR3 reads TGTGCCAGTAGTTTCGTCACAGGGGGGCGGTACGAGCAGTACTTC.

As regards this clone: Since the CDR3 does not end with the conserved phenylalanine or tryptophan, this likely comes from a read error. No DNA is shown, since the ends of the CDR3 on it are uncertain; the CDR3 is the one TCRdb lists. CDR3 sequence reads: CASSFGQGMDL. The V and J genes are TRBV19 and TRBJ1-2; whether TRBD1, the table's D call, matches the DNA was not checked. Germline-derived CDR1 and CDR2 are LNHDA and SQIVND (reference sequence). Ends included, the CDR3 has 11 residues.

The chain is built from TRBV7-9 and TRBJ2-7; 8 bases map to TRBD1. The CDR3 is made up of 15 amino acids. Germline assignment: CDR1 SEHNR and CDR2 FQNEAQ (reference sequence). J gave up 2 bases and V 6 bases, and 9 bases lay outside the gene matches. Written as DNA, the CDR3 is TGTGCCAGCAGTCCTCCAGGGGGCCCTACCTACGAGCAGTACTTC. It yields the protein CASSPPGGPTYEQYF.

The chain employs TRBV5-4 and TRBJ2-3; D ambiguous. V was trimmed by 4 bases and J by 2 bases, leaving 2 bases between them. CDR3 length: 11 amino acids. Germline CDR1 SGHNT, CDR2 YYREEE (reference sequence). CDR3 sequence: CASSLTDTQYF. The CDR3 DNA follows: TGTGCCAGCAGCCTCACAGATACGCAGTATTTT.

The CDR3 DNA sequence: TGTGCCAGCACCTGGGGGGGACACAGAGTGGCCCAGTACTTC. Translation: CASTWGGHRVAQYF. The chain links TRBV2 to TRBJ2-5, with D possibly TRBD2 on 7 matching bases. Per germline, CDR1 SNHLY and CDR2 FYNNEI. V gave up 7 bases and J gave up 9 bases, with 21 bases separating them. This CDR3 is built from 14 residues.